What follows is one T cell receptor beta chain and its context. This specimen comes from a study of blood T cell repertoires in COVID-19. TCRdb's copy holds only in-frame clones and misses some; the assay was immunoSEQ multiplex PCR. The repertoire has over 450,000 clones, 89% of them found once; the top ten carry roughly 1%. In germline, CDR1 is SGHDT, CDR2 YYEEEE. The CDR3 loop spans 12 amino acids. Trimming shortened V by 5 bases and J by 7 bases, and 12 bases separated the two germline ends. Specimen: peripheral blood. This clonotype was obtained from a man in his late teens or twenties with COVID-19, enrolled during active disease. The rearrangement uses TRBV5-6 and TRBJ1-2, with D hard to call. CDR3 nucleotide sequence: TGTGCCAGCAGACTAGACGGAAGTGGCTACACCTTC. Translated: CASRLDGSGYTF. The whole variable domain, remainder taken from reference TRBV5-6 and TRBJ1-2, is DAGVTQSPTHLIKTRGQQVTLRCSPKSGHDTVSWYQQALGQGPQFIFQYYEEEERQRGNFPDRFSGHQFPNYSSELNVNALLLGDSALYLCASRLDGSGYTFGSGTRLTVV.